This TCR beta chain was captured in a study of blood T cell repertoires in COVID-19. Study information: T cells, B-cell-depleted T cells, or PBMCs provided the cDNA or gDNA that served as material.

Some clones are missing from TCRdb's copy, which holds only in-frame ones; the method was immunoSEQ multiplex PCR. The sample has about 230,000 clones; 70% to 90% are singletons. The CDR3 consists of 14 residues. V lost 5 bases to trimming and J lost 1 base, with 11 bases between them. In germline, CDR1 is MDHEN, CDR2 SYDVKM. The V and J genes are TRBV28 and TRBJ1-1; D call uncertain. This sequence originates from a woman aged 40 to 55 with acute COVID-19. Sequencing used PBMCs or T cells enriched from blood (not recorded which). This chain's CDR3 is CASSQHRGNTEAFF. Written as DNA, the CDR3 is TGTGCCAGCAGTCAGCATCGCGGGAACACTGAAGCTTTCTTT.